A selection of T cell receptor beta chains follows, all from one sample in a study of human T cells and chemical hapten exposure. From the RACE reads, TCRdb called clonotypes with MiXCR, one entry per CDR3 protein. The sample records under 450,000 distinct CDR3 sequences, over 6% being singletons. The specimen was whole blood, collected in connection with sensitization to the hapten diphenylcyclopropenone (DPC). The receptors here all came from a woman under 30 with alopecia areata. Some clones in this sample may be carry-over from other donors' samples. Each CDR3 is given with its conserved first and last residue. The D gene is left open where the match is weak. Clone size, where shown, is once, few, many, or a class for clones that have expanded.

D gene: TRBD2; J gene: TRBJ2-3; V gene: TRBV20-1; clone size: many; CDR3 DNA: TGCAGTGCTGAACTTCAGCCGGGACTAGCGGGGGGTCCAGATACGCAGTATTTT; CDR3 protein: CSAELQPGLAGGPDTQYF
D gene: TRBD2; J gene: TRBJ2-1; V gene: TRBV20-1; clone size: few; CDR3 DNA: TGCAGTGCTGAGACTAGCGGGAAATCCTACAATGAGCAGTTCTTC; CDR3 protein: CSAETSGKSYNEQFF
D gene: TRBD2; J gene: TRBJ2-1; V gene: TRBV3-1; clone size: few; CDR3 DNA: TGTGCCAGCAGCAATCCGGGACTAGAGAACATCGATGAGCAGTTCTTC; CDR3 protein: CASSNPGLENIDEQFF
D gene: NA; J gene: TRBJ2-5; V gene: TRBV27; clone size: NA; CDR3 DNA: TGTGCCAGCAGGAAACAGGGAAGCCTGATCAAGACCCAGTACTTC; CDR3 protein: CASRKQGSLIKTQYF
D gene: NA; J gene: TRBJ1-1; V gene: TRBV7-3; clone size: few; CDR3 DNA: TGTGCCAGCAGCTTACAGAGGGGGAACGCTGAAGCTTTCTTT; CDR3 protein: CASSLQRGNAEAFF
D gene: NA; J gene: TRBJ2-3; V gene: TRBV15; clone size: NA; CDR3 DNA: TGTGCCACCAGCAGAGAGCTCTCCGATACGCAGTATTTT; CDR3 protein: CATSRELSDTQYF
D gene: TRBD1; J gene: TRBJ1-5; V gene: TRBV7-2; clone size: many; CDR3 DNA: TGTGCCAGCAGCTTTACAGGGGTTGGGCAGCCCCAGCATTTT; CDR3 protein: CASSFTGVGQPQHF
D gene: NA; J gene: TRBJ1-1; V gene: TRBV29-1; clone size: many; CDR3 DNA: TGCAGCGTTGACGCGGCGACAGGTGAAGCTTTCTTT; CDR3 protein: CSVDAATGEAFF
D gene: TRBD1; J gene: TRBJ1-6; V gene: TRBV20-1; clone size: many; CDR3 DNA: TGCAGTGCTAGAGACCGGGACAGGTCAAATTCACCCCTCCACTTT; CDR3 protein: CSARDRDRSNSPLHF
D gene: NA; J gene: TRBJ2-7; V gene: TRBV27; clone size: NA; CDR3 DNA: TGTGCCAGCAGTTCATGGACAGCCACGGGGGAGCAGTACTTC; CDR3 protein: CASSSWTATGEQYF
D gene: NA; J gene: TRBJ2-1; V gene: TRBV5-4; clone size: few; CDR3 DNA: TGTGCCAGCAGCTCCCGGCCGACGTACAATGAGCAGTTCTTC; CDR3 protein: CASSSRPTYNEQFF
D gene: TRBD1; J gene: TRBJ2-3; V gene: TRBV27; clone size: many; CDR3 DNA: TGTGCCAGCAGCACTCGACAGGGGCAGCGTAGCACAGATACGCAGTATTTT; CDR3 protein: CASSTRQGQRSTDTQYF
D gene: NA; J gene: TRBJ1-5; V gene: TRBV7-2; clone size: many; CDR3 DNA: TGTGCCAGCAGCCTCCGGGAGAGCAATCAGCCCCAGCATTTT; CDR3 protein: CASSLRESNQPQHF
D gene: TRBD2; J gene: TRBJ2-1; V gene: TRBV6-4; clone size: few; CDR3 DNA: TGTGCCAGCAGTGACAAAGGACTAGCGGGGGTCTCCTACAATGAGCAGTTCTTC; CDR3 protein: CASSDKGLAGVSYNEQFF
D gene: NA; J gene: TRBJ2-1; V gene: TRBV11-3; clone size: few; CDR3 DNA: TGTGCCAGCAGCTTGACCGGGAATGAGCAGTTCTTC; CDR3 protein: CASSLTGNEQFF
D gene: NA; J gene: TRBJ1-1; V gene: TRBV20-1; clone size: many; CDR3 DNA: TGCAGCCCCAGAAGTATTAACACTGAAGCTTTCTTT; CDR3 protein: CSPRSINTEAFF
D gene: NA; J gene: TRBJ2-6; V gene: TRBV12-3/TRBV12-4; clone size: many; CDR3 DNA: TGTGCCAGCAGCCGGGACCTGGGGGGCTCTGGGGCCAACGTCCTGACTTTC; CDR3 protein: CASSRDLGGSGANVLTF
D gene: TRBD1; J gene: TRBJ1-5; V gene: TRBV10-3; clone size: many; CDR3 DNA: TGTGCCGCGGGACAGGGGACGCAGCCCCAGCATTTT; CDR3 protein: CAAGQGTQPQHF
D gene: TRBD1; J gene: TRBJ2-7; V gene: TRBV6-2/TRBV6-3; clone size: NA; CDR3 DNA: TGTGCCAGCCGGGACAGGGGCTTGGACGAGCAGTACTTC; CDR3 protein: CASRDRGLDEQYF
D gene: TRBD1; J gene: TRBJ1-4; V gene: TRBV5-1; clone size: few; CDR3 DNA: TGCGCCAGCAGCTTTAAGGGGGCTAATAATGAAAAACTGTTTTTT; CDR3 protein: CASSFKGANNEKLFF
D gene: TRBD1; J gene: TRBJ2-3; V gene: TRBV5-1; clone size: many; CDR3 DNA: TGCGCCAGCAGCTTGGCCGGGGCAGGGGGCGAAGATACGCAGTATTTT; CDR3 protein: CASSLAGAGGEDTQYF
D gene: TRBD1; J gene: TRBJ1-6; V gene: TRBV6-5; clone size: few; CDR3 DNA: TGTGCCAGCATTCGTAGCTACAGGGGAGGTTCACCCCTCCACTTT; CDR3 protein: CASIRSYRGGSPLHF
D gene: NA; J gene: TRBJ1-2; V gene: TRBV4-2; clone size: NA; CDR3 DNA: TGTGCCAGCAGCCAAGCATCGGCAGGGTGGAGCTATGGCTACACCTTC; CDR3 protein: CASSQASAGWSYGYTF
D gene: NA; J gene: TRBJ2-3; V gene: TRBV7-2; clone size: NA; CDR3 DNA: TGTGCCAGCAGCCCAGGAGGTTTAGATACGCAGTATTTT; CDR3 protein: CASSPGGLDTQYF
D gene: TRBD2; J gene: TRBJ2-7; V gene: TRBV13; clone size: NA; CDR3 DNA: TGTGCCAGCAGCTTAAGGACTAGCGGGGGGGGCCCGATCGCCTACGAGCAGTACTTC; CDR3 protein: CASSLRTSGGGPIAYEQYF
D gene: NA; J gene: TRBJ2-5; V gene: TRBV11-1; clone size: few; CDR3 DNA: TGTGCCAGCAGCTTTGAAGCTGAAGAGACCCAGTACTTC; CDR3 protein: CASSFEAEETQYF
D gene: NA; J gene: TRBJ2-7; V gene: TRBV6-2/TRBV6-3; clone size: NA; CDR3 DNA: TGTGCCAGCAGGGCTGACCGTATCGAGCAGTACTTC; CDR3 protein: CASRADRIEQYF
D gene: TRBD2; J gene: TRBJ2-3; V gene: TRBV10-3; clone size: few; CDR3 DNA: TGTGCCATCAGTGAATATAGCGGGACTAGCGGGCCGTCCTGGCATTTT; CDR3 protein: CAISEYSGTSGPSWHF
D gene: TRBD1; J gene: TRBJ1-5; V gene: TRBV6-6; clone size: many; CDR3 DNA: TGTGCCAGCAGCTTGCCCCAGGGGGCTGGTCAGCCCCAGCATTTT; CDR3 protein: CASSLPQGAGQPQHF
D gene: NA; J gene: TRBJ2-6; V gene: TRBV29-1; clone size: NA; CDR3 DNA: TGCAGCGGACACTTTTCAGGGCTCTGGGCCAACGTCCTGACTTTC; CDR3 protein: CSGHFSGLWANVLTF
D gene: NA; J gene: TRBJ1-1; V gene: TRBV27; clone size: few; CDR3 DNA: TGTGCCAGCAGGCGGGACGGCATGAACACTGAAGCTTTCTTT; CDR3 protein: CASRRDGMNTEAFF
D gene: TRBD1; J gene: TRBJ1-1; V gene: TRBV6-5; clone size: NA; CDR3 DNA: TGTGCCAGCAGTTACACCACAGGGGCCTTAGGGGCTAACACTGAAGCTTTCTTT; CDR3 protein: CASSYTTGALGANTEAFF
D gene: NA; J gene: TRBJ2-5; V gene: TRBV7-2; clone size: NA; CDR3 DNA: TGTGCCAGCAGCGACAACAGAAAGACCCAGTACTTC; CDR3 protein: CASSDNRKTQYF
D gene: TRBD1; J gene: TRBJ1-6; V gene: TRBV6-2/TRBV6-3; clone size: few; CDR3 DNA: TGTGCCAGCAGTTATCCTTCAGGGGGCCTCCCCAATTCACCCCTCCACTTT; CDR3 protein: CASSYPSGGLPNSPLHF
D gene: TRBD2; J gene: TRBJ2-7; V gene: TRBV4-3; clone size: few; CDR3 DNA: TGCGCCAGCAGCCAAGAGGTAGCGGGGAAACATACCACCTACGAGCAGTACTTC; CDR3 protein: CASSQEVAGKHTTYEQYF
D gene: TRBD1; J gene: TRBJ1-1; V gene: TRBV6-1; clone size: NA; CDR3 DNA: TGTGCCAGCATCGTAGGACAGGGGCCCACTGAAGCTTTCTTT; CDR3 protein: CASIVGQGPTEAFF
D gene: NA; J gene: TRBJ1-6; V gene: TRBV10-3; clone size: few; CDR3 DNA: TGTGCCATCAGTCGACAGGCCTACCAGTATAATTCACCCCTCCACTTT; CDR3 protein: CAISRQAYQYNSPLHF
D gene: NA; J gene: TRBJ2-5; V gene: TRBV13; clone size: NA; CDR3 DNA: TGTGCCAGCAGCTTAGTAATCGGGGGTTTAGAGACCCAGTACTTC; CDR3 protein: CASSLVIGGLETQYF
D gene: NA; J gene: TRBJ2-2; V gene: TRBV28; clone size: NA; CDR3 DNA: TGTGCCAGCAGTTCCCCAGGTGCAACCGGGGAGCTGTTTTTT; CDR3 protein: CASSSPGATGELFF
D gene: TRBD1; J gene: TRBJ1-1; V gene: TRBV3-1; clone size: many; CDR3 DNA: TGTGCCAGCAGCCCGACAGGGGTTAGGGGAAACACTGAAGCTTTCTTT; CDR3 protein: CASSPTGVRGNTEAFF
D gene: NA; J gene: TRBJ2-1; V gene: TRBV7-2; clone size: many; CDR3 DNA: TGTGCCAGCAGCTTTTCTAGCATATTGAGCTCCTACAATGAGCAGTTCTTC; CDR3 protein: CASSFSSILSSYNEQFF
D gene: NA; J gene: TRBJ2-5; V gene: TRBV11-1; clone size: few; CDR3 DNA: TGTGCCAGCAGCTTAGTGGCAGGGGAAGAGACCCAGTACTTC; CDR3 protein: CASSLVAGEETQYF
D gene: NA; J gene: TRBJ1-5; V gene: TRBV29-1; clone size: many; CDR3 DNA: TGCAGCGTTGTGGATTGGTTGGGGCAGCCCCAGCATTTT; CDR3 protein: CSVVDWLGQPQHF
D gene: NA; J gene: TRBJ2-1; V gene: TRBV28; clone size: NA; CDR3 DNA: TGTGCCAGCACTCCCTCCAGTACCTCCTACAATGAGCAGTTCTTC; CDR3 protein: CASTPSSTSYNEQFF
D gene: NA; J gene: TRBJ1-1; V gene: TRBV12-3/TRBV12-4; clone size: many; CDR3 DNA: TGTGCCAGCAGTGGCAGGGGTGCGATGAACACTGAAGCTTTCTTT; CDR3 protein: CASSGRGAMNTEAFF
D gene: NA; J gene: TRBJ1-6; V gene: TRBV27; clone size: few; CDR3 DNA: TGTGCCAGCAGTTCCCTTACCCTCAGTAATTCACCCCTCCACTTT; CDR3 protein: CASSSLTLSNSPLHF
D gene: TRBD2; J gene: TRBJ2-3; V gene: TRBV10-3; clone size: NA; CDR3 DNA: TGTGCCATCAGTGAGACCGTGGCGGGGGGCACAGATACGCAGTATTTT; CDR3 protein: CAISETVAGGTDTQYF
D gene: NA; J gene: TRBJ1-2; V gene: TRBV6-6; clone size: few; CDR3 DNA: TGTGCCAGCAGCCTTATGGAAGGGGTGGCCTATGGCTACACCTTC; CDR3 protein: CASSLMEGVAYGYTF
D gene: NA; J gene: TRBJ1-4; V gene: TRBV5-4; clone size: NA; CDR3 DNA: TGTGCCAGCAGCCCCGGGTCTACCGAGGGTGAAAAACTGTTTTTT; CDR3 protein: CASSPGSTEGEKLFF
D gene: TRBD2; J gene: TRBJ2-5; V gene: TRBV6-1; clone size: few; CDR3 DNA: TGTGCCGGCGGACTAGCGGGGGAGGGCAGGACCCAGTACTTC; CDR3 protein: CAGGLAGEGRTQYF
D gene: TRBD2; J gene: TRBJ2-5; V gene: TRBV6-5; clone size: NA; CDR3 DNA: TGTGCCAGCAGTTACTCGATAGCGGGAAACAGGGATGGGAGCCCCAGAGAGACCCAGTACTTC; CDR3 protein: CASSYSIAGNRDGSPRETQYF
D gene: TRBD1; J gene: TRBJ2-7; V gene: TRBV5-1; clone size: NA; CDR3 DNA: TGCGCCAGCAGCTTCAACAGGGGAGAGGAAGAGCAGTACTTC; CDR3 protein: CASSFNRGEEEQYF
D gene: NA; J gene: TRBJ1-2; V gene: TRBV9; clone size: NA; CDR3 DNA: TGTGCCAGCAGCGTAGAGGCTGAACCCTATGGCTACACCTTC; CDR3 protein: CASSVEAEPYGYTF